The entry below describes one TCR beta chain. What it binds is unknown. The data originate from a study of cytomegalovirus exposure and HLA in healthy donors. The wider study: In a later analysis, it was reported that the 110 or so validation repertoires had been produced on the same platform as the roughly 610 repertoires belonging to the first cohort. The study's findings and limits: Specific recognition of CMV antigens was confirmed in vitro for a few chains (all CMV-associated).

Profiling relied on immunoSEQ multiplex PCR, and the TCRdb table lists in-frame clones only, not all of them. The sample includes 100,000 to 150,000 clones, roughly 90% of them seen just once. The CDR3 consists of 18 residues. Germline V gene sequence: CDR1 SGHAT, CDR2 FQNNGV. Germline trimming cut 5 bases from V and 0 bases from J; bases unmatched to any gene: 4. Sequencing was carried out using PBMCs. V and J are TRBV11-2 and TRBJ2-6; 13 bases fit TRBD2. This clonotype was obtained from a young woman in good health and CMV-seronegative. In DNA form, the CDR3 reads TGTGCCAGCAGCCGTCGACTAGCGGGGGGCTCTGGGGCCAACGTCCTGACTTTC. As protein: CASSRRLAGGSGANVLTF.